Detailed here is one T cell receptor (beta chain). The data derive from a study of blood T cell repertoires in COVID-19. TCRdb's table, derived via immunoSEQ multiplex PCR, lists solely in-frame clones and lacks some. The sample holds hundreds of thousands of clones; around 90% are singletons and the top ten take around 1.8%. Researchers sorted participants into cohorts using their self-reported clinical history. The sequence was obtained from a woman younger than 35 with acute COVID-19. Source material: PBMCs or T cells enriched from blood (not recorded which).

The CDR3 reads CASSPREGSSTEAFF. The CDR3 DNA reads as TGTGCCAGCAGTCCGCGGGAAGGGTCGAGCACTGAAGCTTTCTTT. The chain has TRBV2 and TRBJ1-1, with D unresolved. Per germline, CDR1 SNHLY and CDR2 FYNNEI. V shed 5 bases and J shed 4 bases, with 17 bases lying between them. The CDR3 is 15 residues long.